A single sample gave rise to the 10 T cell receptor beta chains below, sequenced in a study of T cell responses to AZD1222 COVID-19 vaccine. The protocol was immunoSEQ multiplex PCR, while the TCRdb copy is restricted to in-frame clones and leaves out a portion. This table holds about 110,000 clones, approximately 89% found once. Sequenced material: peripheral blood, taken on day 0 of AZD1222 vaccination. Receptors originate from an adult in good health.

The chain links TRBV14 to TRBJ1-6, with D hard to call. Germline-derived CDR1 and CDR2 are SGHDN and FVKESK. Trimming pared 3 bases from V and 13 bases from J, leaving 16 bases between. The CDR3 contains 14 residues. The CDR3 is CASSQAGLVGPLHF. In DNA, the CDR3 is TGTGCCAGCAGCCAGGCCGGTCTGGTAGGGCCCCTCCACTTT.

This clone was recorded once. This chain links TRBV2 with TRBJ1-5, with TRBD1 identical over 7 bases. Germline values: CDR1 SNHLY, CDR2 FYNNEI. V lost 5 bases, J lost 0 bases, and 4 bases stayed unmatched. The CDR3 loop spans 15 amino acids. Here the CDR3 DNA reads TGTGCCAGCAGTCGGGACAGCTATAGCAATCAGCCCCAGCATTTT. This encodes CASSRDSYSNQPQHF.

The V gene is TRBV7-8, the J gene TRBJ2-7; TRBD1 matches at 7 bases. Germline CDR1 reads SGHVS; CDR2 reads FQNEAQ. J was trimmed by 7 bases and V by 5 bases; bases with no gene match: 14. The CDR3 length is 15 residues. This chain's CDR3 is CASSETTGLGGEQYF. CDR3 nucleotides: TGTGCCAGCAGCGAAACGACAGGGTTAGGGGGAGAGCAGTACTTC.

V gene TRBV19 combines with J gene TRBJ1-3, with TRBD1 matching over 7 bases. This CDR3 has 14 amino acids. Germline assignment: CDR1 LNHDA and CDR2 SQIVND (reference sequence). The V segment lost 5 bases and the J segment 4 bases; nucleotides outside the gene matches: 5. CDR3 DNA sequence: TGTGCCAGTAGTCCAACAGGGGAAGGAAACACCATATATTTT. Translating gives CASSPTGEGNTIYF.

This sequence joins TRBV19 and TRBJ2-1; 10 positions match TRBD2. Germline CDR1 is LNHDA and CDR2 is SQIVND (reference sequence). CDR3 length: 15 amino acids. V lost 7 bases to trimming and J lost 6 bases; unmatched junction nucleotides: 9. As DNA, the CDR3 is TGTGCCAGTACGCCGGGACTAGCGATTCCCAATGAGCAGTTCTTC. This gives the protein CASTPGLAIPNEQFF.

The gene calls are TRBV5-8 and TRBJ1-2; 8 bases fit TRBD1. Germline V CDR1 and CDR2: SGHTS, YDEGEE. The ends lost 2 bases at V and 5 bases at J; junction bases unmatched: 8. The CDR3 extends over 15 amino acids. The CDR3 here is CASSFLTGAGYGYTF. As DNA, the CDR3 is TGTGCCAGCAGCTTCCTGACAGGGGCCGGATATGGCTACACCTTC.

This rearrangement joins TRBV29-1 to TRBJ2-7, with 9 bases that match TRBD1. The V gene end was trimmed by 6 bases and the J gene end by 4 bases; junction bases not matched to a gene: 7. This CDR3 region has 13 residues. CDR1 SQVTM and CDR2 ANQGSEA come from the germline V gene. CDR3 sequence: CSVGGQGIYEQYF. CDR3 sequence (DNA): TGCAGCGTGGGCGGACAGGGGATTTACGAGCAGTACTTC.

The chain has TRBV27 and TRBJ2-2; TRBD1 agrees at 8 bases. The germline V gene has CDR1 MNHEY and CDR2 SMNVEV (reference sequence). The V segment lost 3 bases and the J segment 0 bases; nucleotides outside the gene matches: 6. The CDR3 is made up of 17 amino acids. This CDR3 is CASSLGKGQANTGELFF. The CDR3 DNA sequence: TGTGCCAGCAGTTTGGGAAAGGGACAGGCGAACACCGGGGAGCTGTTTTTT.

The chain links TRBV6-5 to TRBJ2-7, with D possibly matching TRBD2 (6 bases). Germline V gene sequence: CDR1 MNHEY, CDR2 SVGAGI. CDR3 size: 14 residues. Trimming removed 4 bases at V and 2 bases at J, with 12 bases between. The CDR3 DNA follows: TGTGCCAGCAGTTCCCGGGACTTTACCTACGAGCAGTACTTC. Translating it yields CASSSRDFTYEQYF.

The chain carries TRBV24-1 and TRBJ1-2, with unresolved D. The germline gives CDR1 KGHDR, CDR2 SFDVKD. The V and J ends lost 2 bases and 2 bases respectively, with 8 bases between them. The CDR3 consists of 14 residues. The CDR3 here is CATSDSTPNYGYTF. The CDR3 coding sequence is TGTGCCACCAGTGATTCCACACCAAACTATGGCTACACCTTC.